The present TCR beta chain was sequenced within a study of cytomegalovirus exposure and HLA in healthy donors. Points from the study as a whole: In vitro checks showed that a few CMV-associated chains really do target CMV antigens.

Trimming took off 3 bases at V and 0 bases at J, with 14 bases between the two ends. Germline V gene data show CDR1 as MNHNY and CDR2 as SVGAGI (reference sequence). CDR3 length: 16 residues. As regards this clone: What it binds is not known.

All the people who gave samples were healthy bone marrow donors. The PCR made use of 60 Vbeta and 13 Jbeta primers. TCRdb's copy holds only in-frame clones and misses some; the assay was immunoSEQ multiplex PCR. The sample includes over 150,000 clones, 80% of them seen just once. The chain couples TRBV6-6 to TRBJ1-2, with D perhaps TRBD1 (5 bases). The origin of this receptor is a human donor in good health. The specimen was PBMCs. The CDR3 nucleotides read TGTGCCAGCAGTTATGGCGGGACGAGAGCTAACTATGGCTACACCTTC. Translated, it gives CASSYGGTRANYGYTF.